Listed below are T cell receptor beta chains from one sample, sequenced in a study of blood T cells in healthy people across ages. TCRdb itself ran the 5' RACE reads through MiXCR, one entry per CDR3 protein. This table holds under 2,000,000 distinct CDR3 sequences, 49% found once. The sequenced sample was blood. Source of these receptors: a middle-aged woman in good health. Each CDR3 is given with its conserved first and last residue. The D gene is left open where the match is weak. The listing skips clone size in some rows; elsewhere it reads once, few, many or a size class.

CDR3aa | CDR3nt | len | v_gene | abundance | d_gene | j_gene
CASSLWAGGVSYEQYF | TGTGCCAGCAGTTTATGGGCGGGGGGGGTCTCCTACGAGCAGTACTTC | 16 | TRBV12-3/TRBV12-4 | NA | TRBD2 | TRBJ2-7
CASSEPTSTGGFYSEQFF | TGCGCCAGCAGTGAGCCAACATCGACGGGGGGGTTCTACAGTGAGCAGTTCTTC | 18 | TRBV10-2 | NA | TRBD2 | TRBJ2-1
CASSPTAGTEAFF | TGTGCCAGCAGCCCTACGGCGGGAACTGAAGCTTTCTTT | 13 | TRBV12-3/TRBV12-4 | NA | NA | TRBJ1-1
CASSGTVSSTDTQYF | TGTGCCAGCAGCGGGACAGTATCCTCCACAGATACGCAGTATTTT | 15 | TRBV5-8 | NA | TRBD1 | TRBJ2-3
CASSKGLAGETQYF | TGTGCCAGCAGCAAAGGACTAGCGGGAGAGACCCAGTACTTC | 14 | TRBV12-3/TRBV12-4 | few | TRBD2 | TRBJ2-5
CASQPGQYNSPLHF | TGTGCCAGCCAACCGGGACAGTATAATTCACCCCTCCACTTT | 14 | TRBV7-2 | few | TRBD1 | TRBJ1-6
CASSNGPLAGGRADTQYF | TGTGCCAGCAGCAACGGCCCTTTGGCGGGGGGGCGCGCAGATACGCAGTATTTT | 18 | TRBV21-1 | NA | NA | TRBJ2-3
CASSATSRTLYNEQFF | TGTGCCAGCAGTGCCACCAGCAGGACTCTGTACAATGAGCAGTTCTTC | 16 | TRBV7-3 | few | NA | TRBJ2-1
CASSSGSFSNYGYTF | TGTGCCAGCAGTTCAGGATCATTTTCTAACTATGGCTACACCTTC | 15 | TRBV27 | NA | NA | TRBJ1-2
CASSHLDRSTDTQYF | TGTGCCAGCAGTCACTTGGACCGAAGCACAGATACGCAGTATTTT | 15 | TRBV6-5 | few | NA | TRBJ2-3
CASSLVSAFF | TGTGCCAGCAGTTTAGTCTCCGCTTTCTTT | 10 | TRBV12-3/TRBV12-4 | NA | NA | TRBJ1-1
CASSNHRGRSYEQYF | TGTGCCAGCAGCAACCACAGGGGGAGATCCTACGAGCAGTACTTC | 15 | TRBV21-1 | NA | NA | TRBJ2-7
CASSATGDAGRNEQFF | TGTGCCAGCAGCGCCACAGGGGACGCAGGTAGGAATGAGCAGTTCTTC | 16 | TRBV9 | once | TRBD1 | TRBJ2-1
CSGGTEETQYF | TGCAGCGGGGGGACGGAAGAGACCCAGTACTTC | 11 | TRBV29-1 | few | NA | TRBJ2-5
CASSMKPGQGAYGYTF | TGTGCCAGCAGTATGAAACCGGGACAGGGGGCCTATGGCTACACCTTC | 16 | TRBV28 | NA | TRBD1 | TRBJ1-2
CSASEAIQYF | TGCAGTGCTAGCGAGGCCATTCAGTACTTC | 10 | TRBV20-1 | few | NA | TRBJ2-4
CASKSGTLSSYEQYF | TGTGCCAGCAAATCCGGGACATTGAGCTCCTACGAGCAGTACTTC | 15 | TRBV5-5 | NA | NA | TRBJ2-7
CASSPRLRGRSDETQYF | TGTGCCAGCAGCCCACGGCTGCGGGGGAGGTCGGACGAGACCCAGTACTTC | 17 | TRBV7-2 | NA | TRBD2 | TRBJ2-5
CASSQGFSRGSVNEQFF | TGCGCCAGCAGCCAAGGTTTCAGTAGGGGATCGGTCAATGAGCAGTTCTTC | 17 | TRBV4-3 | NA | NA | TRBJ2-1
CSVEAPGSSYEQYF | TGCAGCGTTGAAGCCCCGGGTAGCTCCTACGAGCAGTACTTC | 14 | TRBV29-1 | few | NA | TRBJ2-7
CASSQGVQGTYEQYF | TGCGCCAGCAGCCAAGGAGTACAGGGCACCTACGAGCAGTACTTC | 15 | TRBV4-1 | few | NA | TRBJ2-7
CASSHAGLAGTRGGELFF | TGCGCCAGCAGCCATGCAGGACTAGCGGGGACCCGGGGTGGGGAGCTGTTTTTT | 18 | TRBV4-1 | NA | TRBD2 | TRBJ2-2
CASSGTGLQETQYF | TGCGCCAGCAGTGGGACCGGACTGCAAGAGACCCAGTACTTC | 14 | TRBV10-1 | NA | NA | TRBJ2-5
CASSQQPTGDGTDTQYF | TGCGCCAGCAGCCAGCAACCGACAGGGGACGGCACAGATACGCAGTATTTT | 17 | TRBV4-1 | few | TRBD1 | TRBJ2-3
CASSLGTSGANVLTF | TGTGCCAGCAGCTTAGGAACCTCTGGGGCCAACGTCCTGACTTTC | 15 | TRBV28 | many | NA | TRBJ2-6
CSARDPRGGSTDTQYF | TGCAGTGCTAGAGATCCCCGGGGGGGAAGCACAGATACGCAGTATTTT | 16 | TRBV20-1 | NA | TRBD2 | TRBJ2-3
CSARDPWTGEVNQPQHF | TGCAGTGCTAGAGATCCCTGGACAGGGGAGGTCAATCAGCCCCAGCATTTT | 17 | TRBV20-1 | NA | TRBD1 | TRBJ1-5
CSVKTGISGANVLTF | TGCAGCGTGAAGACAGGAATCTCTGGGGCCAACGTCCTGACTTTC | 15 | TRBV29-1 | few | NA | TRBJ2-6
CASRKGAEAFF | TGCGCCAGCCGGAAAGGCGCTGAAGCTTTCTTT | 11 | TRBV5-1 | few | NA | TRBJ1-1
CASSLAGTGGNYEQYF | TGTGCCAGCAGCTTAGCCGGGACAGGGGGTAACTACGAGCAGTACTTC | 16 | TRBV7-2 | few | TRBD1 | TRBJ2-7
CASSPVGLAGASEQFF | TGTGCCAGCAGCCCAGTAGGACTAGCGGGGGCATCTGAGCAGTTCTTC | 16 | TRBV7-3 | NA | TRBD2 | TRBJ2-1
CASSPGRLSSYNSPLHF | TGTGCCAGCAGCCCGGGACGGCTCAGCTCCTATAATTCACCCCTCCACTTT | 17 | TRBV12-3/TRBV12-4 | NA | NA | TRBJ1-6
CASIGLAGASYNEQFF | TGTGCCAGCATAGGACTAGCGGGGGCGTCCTACAATGAGCAGTTCTTC | 16 | TRBV6-1 | once | TRBD2 | TRBJ2-1
CASSYSSFGTQYF | TGTGCCAGCAGTTACAGCAGTTTTGGGACCCAGTACTTC | 13 | TRBV6-2/TRBV6-3 | few | NA | TRBJ2-5
CASSEGQKGDRETQYF | TGTGCCAGCAGCGAGGGACAGAAGGGAGACAGAGAGACCCAGTACTTC | 16 | TRBV27 | NA | TRBD1 | TRBJ2-5
CSARSSRSPTGELFF | TGCAGTGCTAGAAGCTCCCGGAGCCCCACCGGGGAGCTGTTTTTT | 15 | TRBV20-1 | NA | NA | TRBJ2-2
CASSLDPLAYEQFF | TGTGCCAGCAGCTTAGATCCACTAGCGTATGAGCAGTTCTTC | 14 | TRBV11-3 | NA | TRBD2 | TRBJ2-1
CASSPGRVEETQYF | TGTGCTAGCAGCCCCGGCAGGGTCGAAGAGACCCAGTACTTC | 14 | TRBV7-7 | few | NA | TRBJ2-5
CASSYRLGNTEAFF | TGTGCCAGCAGTTACAGACTGGGGAACACTGAAGCTTTCTTT | 14 | TRBV6-2/TRBV6-3 | NA | NA | TRBJ1-1
CASSTRQGTNTEAFF | TGTGCCAGCAGCACCAGACAGGGGACGAACACTGAAGCTTTCTTT | 15 | TRBV9 | few | TRBD1 | TRBJ1-1
CASSQKAGPSTDTQYF | TGTGCCAGCAGCCAAAAAGCGGGTCCGAGCACAGATACGCAGTATTTT | 16 | TRBV4-2 | NA | NA | TRBJ2-3
CASSSQGGTGVEQFF | TGTGCCAGCAGCTCTCAGGGGGGGACGGGGGTTGAGCAGTTCTTC | 15 | TRBV7-2 | NA | NA | TRBJ2-1
CASSYQRGEQYF | TGTGCCAGCAGTTACCAAAGGGGCGAGCAGTACTTC | 12 | TRBV6-5 | few | NA | TRBJ2-7
CASSSGHTSTDTQYF | TGTGCCAGCAGCTCGGGACATACTAGCACAGATACGCAGTATTTT | 15 | TRBV7-8 | few | NA | TRBJ2-3
CASTRGEGYEQYF | TGTGCCAGCACCCGCGGGGAGGGATACGAGCAGTACTTC | 13 | TRBV6-6 | few | TRBD2 | TRBJ2-7
CASSQEGASPVRSYTF | TGCGCCAGCAGCCAAGAGGGGGCCTCTCCTGTTAGGAGCTACACCTTC | 16 | TRBV4-3 | NA | NA | TRBJ1-2
CSASRGARFQETQYF | TGCAGTGCTAGCCGAGGGGCCCGTTTCCAAGAGACCCAGTACTTC | 15 | TRBV20-1 | NA | NA | TRBJ2-5
CASAPFGQETQYF | TGTGCCAGCGCACCCTTCGGGCAAGAGACCCAGTACTTC | 13 | TRBV18 | NA | NA | TRBJ2-5
CASSRGQGGTDTQYF | TGCGCCAGCAGCCGCGGACAGGGGGGGACAGATACGCAGTATTTT | 15 | TRBV4-3 | few | TRBD1 | TRBJ2-3
CASSLRRAGNEQFF | TGTGCCAGCAGTTTAAGGCGGGCGGGCAATGAGCAGTTCTTC | 14 | TRBV27 | few | NA | TRBJ2-1
CASSVGLEQFF | TGTGCCAGCAGCGTCGGACTAGAGCAGTTCTTC | 11 | TRBV28 | NA | NA | TRBJ2-1
CASSTDTSSSYNEQFF | TGTGCCAGCAGCACAGACACTTCGAGCTCCTACAATGAGCAGTTCTTC | 16 | TRBV13 | NA | NA | TRBJ2-1
CASSFIGQPDGYTF | TGTGCCAGCAGCTTTATCGGACAACCGGATGGCTACACCTTC | 14 | TRBV5-6 | NA | NA | TRBJ1-2
CASSSTRVTQYF | TGTGCCAGCAGCTCAACGAGGGTTACGCAGTATTTT | 12 | TRBV5-6 | NA | NA | TRBJ2-3